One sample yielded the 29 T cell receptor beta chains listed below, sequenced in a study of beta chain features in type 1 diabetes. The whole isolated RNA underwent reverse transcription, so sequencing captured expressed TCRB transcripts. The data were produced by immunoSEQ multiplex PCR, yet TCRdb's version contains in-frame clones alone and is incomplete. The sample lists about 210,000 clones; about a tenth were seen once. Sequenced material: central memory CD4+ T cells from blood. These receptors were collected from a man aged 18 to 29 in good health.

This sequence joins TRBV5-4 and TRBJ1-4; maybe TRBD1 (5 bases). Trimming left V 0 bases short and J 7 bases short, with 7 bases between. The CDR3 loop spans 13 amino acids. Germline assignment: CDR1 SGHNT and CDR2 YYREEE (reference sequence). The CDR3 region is CASSLGTSEKLFF. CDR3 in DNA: TGTGCCAGCAGCTTGGGGACAAGTGAAAAACTGTTTTTT.

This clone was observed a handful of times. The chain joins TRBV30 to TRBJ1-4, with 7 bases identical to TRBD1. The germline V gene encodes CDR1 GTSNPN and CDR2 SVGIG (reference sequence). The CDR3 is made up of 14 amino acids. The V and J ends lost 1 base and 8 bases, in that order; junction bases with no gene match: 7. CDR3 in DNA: TGTGCCTGGAGTGCGGGACAGACGATCGAAAAACTGTTTTTT. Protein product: CAWSAGQTIEKLFF.

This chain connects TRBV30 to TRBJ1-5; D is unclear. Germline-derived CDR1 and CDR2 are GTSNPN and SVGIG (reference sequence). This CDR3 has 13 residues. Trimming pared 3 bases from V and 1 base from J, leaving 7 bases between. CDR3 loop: CAWSELSNQPQHF. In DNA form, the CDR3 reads TGTGCCTGGAGCGAACTGAGCAATCAGCCCCAGCATTTT.

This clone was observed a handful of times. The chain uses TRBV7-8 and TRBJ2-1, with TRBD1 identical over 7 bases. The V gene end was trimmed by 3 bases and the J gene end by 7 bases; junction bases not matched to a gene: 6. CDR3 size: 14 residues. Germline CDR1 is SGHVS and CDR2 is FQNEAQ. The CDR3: CASSLVTGNNEQFF. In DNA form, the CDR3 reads TGTGCCAGCAGCTTGGTGACAGGGAATAATGAGCAGTTCTTC.

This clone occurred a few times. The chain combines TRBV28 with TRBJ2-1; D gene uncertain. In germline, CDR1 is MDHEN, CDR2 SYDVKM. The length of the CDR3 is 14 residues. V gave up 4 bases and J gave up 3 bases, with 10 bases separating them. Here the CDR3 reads CASSWGSFYNEQFF. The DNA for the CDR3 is TGTGCCAGCAGTTGGGGTAGCTTCTACAATGAGCAGTTCTTC.

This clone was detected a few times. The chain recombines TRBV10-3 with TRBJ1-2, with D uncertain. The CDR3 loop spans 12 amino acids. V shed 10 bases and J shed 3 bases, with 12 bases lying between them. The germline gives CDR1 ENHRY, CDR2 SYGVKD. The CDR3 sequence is CASKGSYYGYTF. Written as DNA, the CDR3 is TGTGCCAGCAAGGGCAGCTACTATGGCTACACCTTC.

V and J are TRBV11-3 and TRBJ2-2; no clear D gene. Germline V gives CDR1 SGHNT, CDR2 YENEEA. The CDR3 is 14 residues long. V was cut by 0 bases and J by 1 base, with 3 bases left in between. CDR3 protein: CASSLEMNTGELFF. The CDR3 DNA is TGTGCCAGCAGCTTAGAGATGAACACCGGGGAGCTGTTTTTT.

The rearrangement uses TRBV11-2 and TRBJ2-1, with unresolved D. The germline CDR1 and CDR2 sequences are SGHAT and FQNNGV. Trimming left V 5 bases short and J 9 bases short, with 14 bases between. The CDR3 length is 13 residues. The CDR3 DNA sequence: TGTGCCAGCAGCCGAATTCCAACAACTGAGCAGTTCTTC. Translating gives CASSRIPTTEQFF.

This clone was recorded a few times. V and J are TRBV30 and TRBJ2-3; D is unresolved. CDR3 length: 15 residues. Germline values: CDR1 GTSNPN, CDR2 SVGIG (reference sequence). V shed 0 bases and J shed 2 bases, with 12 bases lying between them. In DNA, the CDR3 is TGTGCCTGGAGTGTACGCGGTACTCTCACAGATACGCAGTATTTT. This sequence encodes CAWSVRGTLTDTQYF. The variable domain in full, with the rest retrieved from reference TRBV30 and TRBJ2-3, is SQTIHQWPATLVQPVGSPLSLECTVEGTSNPNLYWYRQAAGRGLQLLFYSVGIGQISSEVPQNLSASRPQDRQFILSSKKLLLSDSGFYLCAWSVRGTLTDTQYFGPGTRLTVL.

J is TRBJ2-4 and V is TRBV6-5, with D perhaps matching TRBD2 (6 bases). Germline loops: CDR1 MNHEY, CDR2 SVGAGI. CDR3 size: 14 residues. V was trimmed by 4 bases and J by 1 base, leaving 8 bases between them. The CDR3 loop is CASSSSGAKNIQYF. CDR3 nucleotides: TGTGCCAGCAGTTCCAGCGGGGCCAAAAACATTCAGTACTTC.

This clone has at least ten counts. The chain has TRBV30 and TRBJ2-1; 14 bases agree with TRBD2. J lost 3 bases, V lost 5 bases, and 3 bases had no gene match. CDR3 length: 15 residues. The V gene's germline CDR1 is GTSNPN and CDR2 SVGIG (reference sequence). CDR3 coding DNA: TGTGCCTGGGGTGGACTAGCGGGAGGCTACAATGAGCAGTTCTTC. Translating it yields CAWGGLAGGYNEQFF. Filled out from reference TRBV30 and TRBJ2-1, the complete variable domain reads SQTIHQWPATLVQPVGSPLSLECTVEGTSNPNLYWYRQAAGRGLQLLFYSVGIGQISSEVPQNLSASRPQDRQFILSSKKLLLSDSGFYLCAWGGLAGGYNEQFFGPGTRLTVL.

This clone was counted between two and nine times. This chain's CDR3 is CASSADRVRLGPYEQYF. CDR3 DNA sequence: TGTGCCAGCTCAGCCGACAGGGTACGTCTCGGACCCTACGAGCAGTACTTC. This chain links TRBV18 with TRBJ2-7, with 7 positions matching TRBD1. The CDR3 consists of 17 residues. CDR1 and CDR2 (germline): KGHSH, LQKENI. V lost 5 bases, J lost 2 bases, and 15 bases stayed unmatched.

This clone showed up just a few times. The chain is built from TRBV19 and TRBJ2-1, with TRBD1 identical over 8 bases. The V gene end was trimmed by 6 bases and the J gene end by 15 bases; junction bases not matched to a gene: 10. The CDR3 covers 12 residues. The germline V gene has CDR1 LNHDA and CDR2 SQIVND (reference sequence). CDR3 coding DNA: TGTGCCAGTAGAAGCCCAGGGGGCTTCCCGTTCTTC. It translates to CASRSPGGFPFF.

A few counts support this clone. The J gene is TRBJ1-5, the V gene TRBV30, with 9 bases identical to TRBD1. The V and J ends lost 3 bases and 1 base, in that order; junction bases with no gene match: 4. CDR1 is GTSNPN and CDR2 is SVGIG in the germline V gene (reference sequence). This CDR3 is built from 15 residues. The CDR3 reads CAWSMTGGSNQPQHF. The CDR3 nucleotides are TGTGCCTGGAGCATGACAGGGGGAAGCAATCAGCCCCAGCATTTT.

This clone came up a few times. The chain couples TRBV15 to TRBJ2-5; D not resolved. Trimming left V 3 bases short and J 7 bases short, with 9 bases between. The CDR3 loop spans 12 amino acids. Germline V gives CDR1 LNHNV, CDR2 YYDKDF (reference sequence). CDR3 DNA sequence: TGTGCCACCAGCAGGGATCTACGGACCCAGTACTTC. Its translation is CATSRDLRTQYF.

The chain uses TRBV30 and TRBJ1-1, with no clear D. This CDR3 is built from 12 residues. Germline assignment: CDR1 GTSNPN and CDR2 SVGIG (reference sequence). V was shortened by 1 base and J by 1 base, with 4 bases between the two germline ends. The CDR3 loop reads CAWSDTNTEAFF. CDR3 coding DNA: TGTGCCTGGAGTGACACGAACACTGAAGCTTTCTTT.

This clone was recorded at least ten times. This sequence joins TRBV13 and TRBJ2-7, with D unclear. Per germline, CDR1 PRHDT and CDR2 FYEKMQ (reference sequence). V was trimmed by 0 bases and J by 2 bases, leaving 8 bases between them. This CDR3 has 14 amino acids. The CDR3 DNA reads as TGTGCCAGCAGCTTAGGGCCGGTTACCTACGAGCAGTACTTC. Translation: CASSLGPVTYEQYF.

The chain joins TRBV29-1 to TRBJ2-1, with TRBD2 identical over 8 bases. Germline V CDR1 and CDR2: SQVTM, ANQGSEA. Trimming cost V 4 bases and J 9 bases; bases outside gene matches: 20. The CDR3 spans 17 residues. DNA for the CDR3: TGCAGCGTTGGAGGGCTAGCGGGTAGGCCTAGTGGGGGTGAGCAGTTCTTC. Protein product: CSVGGLAGRPSGGEQFF.

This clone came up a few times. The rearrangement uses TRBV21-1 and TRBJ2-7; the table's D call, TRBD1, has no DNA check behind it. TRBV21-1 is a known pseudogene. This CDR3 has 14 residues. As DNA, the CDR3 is TGTGCCCACTCCCGGGGACAGGGGTTCTACGAGCAGTACTTC. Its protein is CAHSRGQGFYEQYF.

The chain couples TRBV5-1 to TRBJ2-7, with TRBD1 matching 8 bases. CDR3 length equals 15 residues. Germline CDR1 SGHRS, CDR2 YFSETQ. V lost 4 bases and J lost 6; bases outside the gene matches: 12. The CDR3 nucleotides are TGCGCCAGCAGCACCTTGGACAGGGTATCCGGCGAGCAGTACTTC. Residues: CASSTLDRVSGEQYF. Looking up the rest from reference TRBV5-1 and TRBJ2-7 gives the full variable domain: KAGVTQTPRYLIKTRGQQVTLSCSPISGHRSVSWYQQTPGQGLQFLFEYFSETQRNKGNFPGRFSGRQFSNSRSEMNVSTLELGDSALYLCASSTLDRVSGEQYFGPGTRLTVT.

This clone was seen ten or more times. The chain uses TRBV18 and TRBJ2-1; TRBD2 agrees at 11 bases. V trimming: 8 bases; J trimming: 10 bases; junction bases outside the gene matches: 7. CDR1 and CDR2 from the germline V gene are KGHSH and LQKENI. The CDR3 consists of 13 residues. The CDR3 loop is CASEGPSGGEQFF. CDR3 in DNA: TGTGCCAGCGAGGGTCCTAGCGGGGGGGAGCAGTTCTTC.

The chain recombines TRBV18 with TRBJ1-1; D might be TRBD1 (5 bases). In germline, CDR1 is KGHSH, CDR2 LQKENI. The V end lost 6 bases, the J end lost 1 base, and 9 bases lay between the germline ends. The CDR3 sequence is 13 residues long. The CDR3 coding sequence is TGTGCCAGCTCCGAACAGGCGAACACTGAAGCTTTCTTT. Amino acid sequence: CASSEQANTEAFF.

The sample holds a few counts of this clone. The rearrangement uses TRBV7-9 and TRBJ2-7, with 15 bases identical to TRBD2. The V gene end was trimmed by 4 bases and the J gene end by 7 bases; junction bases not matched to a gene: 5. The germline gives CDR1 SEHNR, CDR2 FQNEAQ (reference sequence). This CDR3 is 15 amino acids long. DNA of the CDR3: TGTGCCAGCAGCTACGGACTAGCGGGAGGGAGGGAGCAGTACTTC. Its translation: CASSYGLAGGREQYF.

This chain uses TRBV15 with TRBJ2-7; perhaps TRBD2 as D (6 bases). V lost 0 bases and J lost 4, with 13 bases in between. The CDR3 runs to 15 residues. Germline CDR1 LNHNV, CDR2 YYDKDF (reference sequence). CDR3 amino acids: CATSRDKSGLYEQYF. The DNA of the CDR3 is TGTGCCACCAGCAGAGATAAGAGCGGGCTATACGAGCAGTACTTC.

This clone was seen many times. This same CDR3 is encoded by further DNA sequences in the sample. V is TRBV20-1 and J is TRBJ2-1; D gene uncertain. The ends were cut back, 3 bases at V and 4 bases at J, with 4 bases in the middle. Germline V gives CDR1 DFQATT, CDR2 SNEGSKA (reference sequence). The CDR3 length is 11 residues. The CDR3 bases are TGCAGTGCTAGCGAGTACAATGAGCAGTTCTTC. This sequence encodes CSASEYNEQFF.

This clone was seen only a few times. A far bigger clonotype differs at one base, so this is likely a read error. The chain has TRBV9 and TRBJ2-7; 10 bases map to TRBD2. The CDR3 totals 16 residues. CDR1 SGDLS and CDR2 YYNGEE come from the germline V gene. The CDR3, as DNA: TGTGCCCGCAGCGTAGGAAGCGGGAGGGACACCTACGAGCAGTACTTC. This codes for CARSVGSGRDTYEQYF. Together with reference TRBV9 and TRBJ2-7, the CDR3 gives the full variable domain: DSGVTQTPKHLITATGQRVTLRCSPRSGDLSVYWYQQSLDQGLQFLIQYYNGEERAKGNILERFSAQQFPDLHSELNLSSLELGDSALYFCARSVGSGRDTYEQYFGPGTRLTVT.

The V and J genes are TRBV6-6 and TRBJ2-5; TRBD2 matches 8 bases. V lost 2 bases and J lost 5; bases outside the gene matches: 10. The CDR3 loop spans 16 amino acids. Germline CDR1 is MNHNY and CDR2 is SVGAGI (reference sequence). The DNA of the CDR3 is TGTGCCAGCAGTTACGTCGGGAGGGCCCGTGGGGAGACCCAGTACTTC. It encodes CASSYVGRARGETQYF.

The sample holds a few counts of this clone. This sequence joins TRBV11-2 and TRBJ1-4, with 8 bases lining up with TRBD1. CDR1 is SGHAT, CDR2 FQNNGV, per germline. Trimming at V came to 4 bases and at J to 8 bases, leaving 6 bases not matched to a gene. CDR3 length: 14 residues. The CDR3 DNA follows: TGTGCCAGCAGCTATGGACAGGGATCCGAAAAACTGTTTTTT. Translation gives CASSYGQGSEKLFF.

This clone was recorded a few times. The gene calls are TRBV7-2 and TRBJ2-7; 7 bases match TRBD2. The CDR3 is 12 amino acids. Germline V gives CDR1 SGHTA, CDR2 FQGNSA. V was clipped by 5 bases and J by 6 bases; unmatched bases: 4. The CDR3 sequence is CASSRTSFEQYF. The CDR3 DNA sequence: TGTGCCAGCAGCAGGACTAGTTTCGAGCAGTACTTC. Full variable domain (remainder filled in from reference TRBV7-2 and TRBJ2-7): GAGVSQSPSNKVTEKGKDVELRCDPISGHTALYWYRQSLGQGLEFLIYFQGNSAPDKSGLPSDRFSAERTGGSVSTLTIQRTQQEDSAVYLCASSRTSFEQYFGPGTRLTVT.